These T cell receptor beta chains were read from a single sample in a study of early T cells in non-severe SARS-CoV-2 infection. TCRdb re-called the 5' RACE reads through MiXCR, storing one row per CDR3 protein. The table records roughly 80,000 distinct CDR3 sequences, about 16% of them present only once. The source material was whole blood. The receptors were gathered from an adult who was a healthcare worker with PCR-confirmed SARS-CoV-2 infection or an uninfected control (not recorded which). Both conserved end residues are part of each CDR3. The order of the fields is V gene, D gene, J gene, clone size, CDR3 protein, CDR3 DNA. A D gene is named only where the DNA matches it firmly. A clone size is listed for some rows: how often the clone was seen (once, few, many), or a class if it is expanded.

V: TRBV7-9
D: TRBD1
J: TRBJ2-7
size: few
CDR3: CASSLPGTGREQYF
DNA: TGTGCCAGCAGCTTACCCGGGACAGGGAGGGAGCAGTACTTC

V: TRBV7-9
D: .
J: TRBJ2-7
size: few
CDR3: CASSRAASYEQYF
DNA: TGTGCCAGCAGCCGGGCGGCTTCCTACGAGCAGTACTTC

V: TRBV5-1
D: .
J: TRBJ2-3
size: once
CDR3: CASSLSAPPDTQYF
DNA: TGCGCCAGCAGCTTGTCCGCCCCGCCAGATACGCAGTATTTT

V: TRBV7-2
D: TRBD2
J: TRBJ2-1
size: .
CDR3: CASSWSGSDLFF
DNA: TGTGCCAGCAGCTGGAGCGGGAGTGATCTGTTCTTC

V: TRBV14
D: .
J: TRBJ1-2
size: .
CDR3: CASSLNEAYGYTF
DNA: TGTGCCAGCAGCCTAAATGAGGCGTACGGCTACACCTTC

V: TRBV5-6
D: .
J: TRBJ2-2
size: few
CDR3: CASSRALDTKPNGELFF
DNA: TGTGCCAGCAGCAGAGCTCTGGACACCAAGCCGAATGGGGAGCTGTTTTTT

V: TRBV19
D: .
J: TRBJ2-7
size: .
CDR3: CASSWSTETYEQYF
DNA: TGTGCCAGTAGTTGGTCTACAGAGACCTACGAGCAGTACTTC

V: TRBV6-5
D: .
J: TRBJ2-3
size: few
CDR3: CASSSRSGTDTQYF
DNA: TGTGCCAGCAGTTCCCGATCTGGGACAGATACGCAGTATTTT

V: TRBV20-1
D: .
J: TRBJ2-3
size: many
CDR3: CSATPPPTDTQYF
DNA: TGCAGTGCTACACCCCCCCCCACAGATACGCAGTATTTT

V: TRBV24-1
D: .
J: TRBJ2-2
size: .
CDR3: CATSDPGLRQNTGELFF
DNA: TGTGCCACCAGTGATCCGGGACTCCGACAGAACACCGGGGAGCTGTTTTTT

V: TRBV10-3
D: TRBD2
J: TRBJ2-7
size: .
CDR3: CAIRLAASYEQYF
DNA: TGTGCCATCCGTCTAGCGGCTTCCTACGAGCAGTACTTC

V: TRBV30
D: .
J: TRBJ1-2
size: few
CDR3: CAWSVRSQGYTF
DNA: TGTGCCTGGAGTGTACGGAGCCAAGGCTACACCTTC

V: TRBV9
D: .
J: TRBJ2-7
size: few
CDR3: CASSVELAPREQYF
DNA: TGTGCCAGCAGCGTAGAGTTAGCCCCGCGGGAGCAGTACTTC

V: TRBV7-8
D: .
J: TRBJ2-1
size: .
CDR3: CASSLHNPENEQFF
DNA: TGTGCCAGCAGCTTACACAACCCAGAGAATGAGCAGTTCTTC

V: TRBV25-1
D: .
J: TRBJ2-7
size: .
CDR3: CASGRSGPYEQYF
DNA: TGTGCCAGCGGGAGATCAGGGCCCTACGAGCAGTACTTC

V: TRBV2
D: TRBD2
J: TRBJ2-2
size: .
CDR3: CATTSGTGELFF
DNA: TGTGCCACCACTAGCGGTACCGGGGAGCTGTTTTTT

V: TRBV29-1
D: .
J: TRBJ2-5
size: few
CDR3: CSAGQFGETQYF
DNA: TGCAGCGCGGGACAATTTGGAGAGACCCAGTACTTC

V: TRBV3-1
D: .
J: TRBJ2-7
size: few
CDR3: CASSPGNPGIWMQYF
DNA: TGTGCCAGCAGCCCCGGCAACCCCGGAATATGGATGCAGTACTTC

V: TRBV3-1
D: .
J: TRBJ1-5
size: few
CDR3: CASSPKRGQPQHF
DNA: TGTGCCAGCAGCCCTAAGCGGGGGCAGCCCCAGCATTTT

V: TRBV5-4
D: TRBD2
J: TRBJ2-3
size: many
CDR3: CASSPQAGNTQYF
DNA: TGTGCCAGCAGCCCACAAGCGGGAAATACGCAGTATTTT